These T cell receptor beta chains were read from a single sample in a study of shared clonotypes between healthy human individuals. Generated by immunoSEQ multiplex PCR, the TCRdb table keeps only in-frame clones and is missing some. This table has over 2 million clones, roughly 96% appearing once. The sequenced material came from naive CD4+ T cells sorted from blood. Receptors originate from a young man in good health. Both conserved end residues are part of each CDR3. A D gene is named only where the DNA matches it firmly. Clone sizes are given selectively: once, few, many, or a class where the clone is expanded.

>-|-|TRBV28|TRBJ1-1
TGTGCCAGCAGGAGGAGTCGCACTGAAGCTTTCTTT
CASRRSRTEAFF
>-|-|TRBV6-6|TRBJ2-7
TGTGCCAGCAGTTACAGCCCAGGGGTCGAGCAGTACTTC
CASSYSPGVEQYF
>-|TRBD2|TRBV10-3|TRBJ2-2
TGTGCCATCAGTGTGGCTAGCGGCTTACTGAACACCGGGGAGCTGTTTTTT
CAISVASGLLNTGELFF
>few|-|TRBV5-1|TRBJ1-5
TGCGCCAGCAGGGGGGACAGCAATCAGCCCCAGCATTTT
CASRGDSNQPQHF
>-|TRBD2|TRBV5-6|TRBJ2-7
TGTGCCAGCAGCCTGGCTAGCGGGGGTTCCTACGAGCAGTACTTC
CASSLASGGSYEQYF
>few|-|TRBV6-5|TRBJ2-7
TGTGCCAGCAGTTCTTACAGAAGCGAGCAGTACTTC
CASSSYRSEQYF
>-|-|TRBV30|TRBJ1-6
TGTGCCTGGAGTCCTCGGGAGGCAGGGGATTCACCCCTCCACTTT
CAWSPREAGDSPLHF
>-|TRBD1|TRBV5-1|TRBJ2-2
TGCGCCAGCAGCGTGGGACAGGGGAACACCGGGGAGCTGTTTTTT
CASSVGQGNTGELFF
>-|TRBD1|TRBV30|TRBJ2-7
TGTGCCTGGAGTAGAAACGGACAGGGGACCTACGAGCAGTACTTC
CAWSRNGQGTYEQYF
>-|TRBD1|TRBV5-1|TRBJ2-1
TGCGCCAGCAGCTTGGCAGGGACAGCATACAATGAGCAGTTCTTC
CASSLAGTAYNEQFF
>-|TRBD1|TRBV6-6|TRBJ2-4
TGTGCCAGCAGTTACGCTGGACAGGGAGAAAACATTCAGTACTTC
CASSYAGQGENIQYF
>-|-|TRBV6-1|TRBJ1-5
TGTGCCAGCAGTGAAAGTGTCCCGGGGAAACAGCCCCAGCATTTT
CASSESVPGKQPQHF
>-|-|TRBV29-1|TRBJ2-7
TGCAGCGTTGAAAGACTTACCCTGGCCGAGCAGTACTTC
CSVERLTLAEQYF
>-|TRBD2|TRBV2|TRBJ2-3
TGTGCCAGCAGTGAATGGACTAGCGGGGGGGAGGATTTT
CASSEWTSGGEDF
>-|-|TRBV6-5|TRBJ1-1
TGTGCCAGCCAGAGGGGGGGCACTGAAGCTTTCTTT
CASQRGGTEAFF
>-|-|TRBV7-2|TRBJ2-2
TGTGCCAGCAGCTTACCCCCCAGACTAGAAACCGGGGAGCTGTTTTTT
CASSLPPRLETGELFF
>few|-|TRBV14|TRBJ2-2
TGTGCCAGCAGCCCCTACAAGAACACCGGGGAGCTGTTTTTT
CASSPYKNTGELFF
>few|-|TRBV5-1|TRBJ2-5
TGCGCCAGCAGCTCGCATTTAGCAGGCCAAGAGACCCAGTACTTC
CASSSHLAGQETQYF
>once|-|TRBV7-9|TRBJ2-1
TGTGCCAGCAGCTTAAACGATTTGAGGTTCTTC
CASSLNDLRFF
>-|-|TRBV6-5|TRBJ2-6
TGTGCCAGCAGTTACTCGACAGACTCTGGGGCCAACGTCCTGACTTTC
CASSYSTDSGANVLTF
>-|TRBD1|TRBV30|TRBJ1-2
TGTGCCTGGAGACCTAGCCCAGGACAGGGAGGGGGCTACACCTTC
CAWRPSPGQGGGYTF
>few|-|TRBV7-9|TRBJ2-6
TGTGCCAGCAGATCAAAGGGGACTGGGGCCAACGTCCTGACTTTC
CASRSKGTGANVLTF
>-|-|TRBV10-3|TRBJ2-7
TGTGCCATCAGTGAGTCGTCCTCCTACGAGCAGTACTTC
CAISESSSYEQYF
>-|TRBD1|TRBV30|TRBJ1-3
TGTGCCTGGACGAGGACAGGGACGGGAAACACCATATATTTT
CAWTRTGTGNTIYF
>-|TRBD1|TRBV10-3|TRBJ2-1
TGTGCCATCAGTGCCCAACAAACAGGGGGCAGGCAGTTCTTC
CAISAQQTGGRQFF
>-|-|TRBV4-3|TRBJ2-7
TGCGCCAGCAGCCGCGAGGCAGGTCCCTACGAGCAGTACTTC
CASSREAGPYEQYF
>-|-|TRBV2|TRBJ1-2
TGTGCCAGCAGGGGCGAGGTCACATCCAACTATGGCTACACCTTC
CASRGEVTSNYGYTF
>-|-|TRBV29-1|TRBJ1-1
TGCAGCGTTCAGACAGCTAACACTGAAGCTTTCTTT
CSVQTANTEAFF
>-|TRBD1|TRBV6-6|TRBJ2-5
TGTGCCATCAGTTTGGGACAGGGGGATCAAGAGACCCAGTACTTC
CAISLGQGDQETQYF
>-|-|TRBV5-1|TRBJ2-4
TGCACCCCGGGGATAGCCAAAAACATTCAGTACTTC
CTPGIAKNIQYF
>-|-|TRBV6-1|TRBJ2-7
TGTGCCAGCAGTGAAGCAGTAGCATACTCCTACGAGCAGTACTTC
CASSEAVAYSYEQYF
>-|TRBD1|TRBV6-5|TRBJ1-1
TGTGCCAGCAGCCAAGGGGGCGTTACTGAAGCTTTCTTT
CASSQGGVTEAFF
>-|TRBD1|TRBV7-2|TRBJ2-5
TGTGCCAGCAGCAGGACAGGGGTCCAAGAGACCCAGTACTTC
CASSRTGVQETQYF
>-|TRBD1|TRBV6-4|TRBJ2-5
TGTGCCAGCAGACCGACAGGGGTAGATGGAGAGACCCAGTACTTC
CASRPTGVDGETQYF
>-|-|TRBV29-1|TRBJ2-5
TGCAGCGTTGGTGGGGCCCAAGAGACCCAGTACTTC
CSVGGAQETQYF
>once|-|TRBV10-3|TRBJ2-3
TGTGCCATACAGGGAGGAGATGGCACAGATACGCAGTATTTT
CAIQGGDGTDTQYF
>-|-|TRBV28|TRBJ2-7
TGTGCCAGCAGTCAACCAGCAGATGGCTCCTACGAGCAGTACTTC
CASSQPADGSYEQYF
>-|TRBD1|TRBV4-3|TRBJ2-5
TGCGCCAGCAGCCGGGACAGGGGTGGGTGGGAGACCCAGTACTTC
CASSRDRGGWETQYF
>-|-|TRBV18|TRBJ2-7
TGTGCCAGCTCACGGGGGACCTCGAGCGAGCAGTACTTC
CASSRGTSSEQYF